One sample yielded the 28 T cell receptor beta chains listed below, sequenced in a study of response to subunit inactivated influenza vaccine (dated by TCRdb to 2016 to 2018). Library method: RT-PCR. Data came from an Illumina HiSeq 2500. The public reads were quality trimmed at Q25 with fastp and then assembled into clones with MiXCR by TCRdb, keeping productive beta chains. For every CDR3 protein sequence, its rows merge into one entry that carries the most common genes and DNA. For this sample the table gives 700,000 to 900,000 distinct CDR3 sequences, of which roughly 20% were detected only once. The ten largest make up about 9.4% of the sample. The sequenced sample was PBMCs from blood, obtained 4 to 6 days after vaccination. Receptor source: a man in his fifties or sixties who received an inactivated influenza vaccine. Donor details come from another sample of the same person, matched by shared clones.

The chain is built from TRBV27 and TRBJ1-1; 10 nucleotides match TRBD1. The CDR3 length is 15 residues. V was clipped by 4 bases and J by 5 bases; unmatched bases: 7. Germline V CDR1 and CDR2: MNHEY, SMNVEV (reference sequence). Here the CDR3 reads CASSSTGGVQTEAFF. CDR3 bases: TGTGCCAGCAGTTCGACAGGGGGCGTTCAAACTGAAGCTTTCTTT.

This clonotype occurred once. The chain is built from TRBV4-3 and TRBJ2-7; D is uncertain. The CDR3 consists of 14 residues. The V gene lost 0 bases and the J gene lost 2 bases, with 8 bases spanning the gap. Germline V gives CDR1 LGHNA, CDR2 YSLEER. This chain's CDR3 is CASSQEPAPYEQYF. CDR3 bases: TGCGCCAGCAGCCAAGAACCAGCTCCCTACGAGCAGTACTTC.

The chain has TRBV4-2 and TRBJ1-1; no clear D gene. Trimming removed 3 bases from V and 2 bases from J, with 10 bases in between. This CDR3 has 14 residues. CDR1 is LGHNA, CDR2 YNFKEQ, per germline. The CDR3 loop is CASSHPVGNTEAFF. The DNA of the CDR3 is TGTGCCAGCAGCCACCCCGTAGGCAACACTGAAGCTTTCTTT.

This clonotype appeared a few times. The V and J genes are TRBV7-9 and TRBJ2-3, with unresolved D. V lost 3 bases and J 1 base, leaving 11 bases between the germline ends. This CDR3 spans 15 amino acids. Germline CDR1 reads SEHNR; CDR2 reads FQNEAQ (reference sequence). For the CDR3, the DNA is TGTGCCAGCAGCTTCAGGTCAGCAGGCACAGATACGCAGTATTTT. Translation gives CASSFRSAGTDTQYF.

This clonotype was seen once. The gene calls are TRBV7-2 and TRBJ2-7; 7 bases line up with TRBD2. The germline CDR1 and CDR2 sequences are SGHTA and FQGNSA. V shed 1 base, J shed 0 bases, and the junction held 6 bases outside the gene matches. The CDR3 is made up of 16 amino acids. This chain's CDR3 is CASSLGPAGSSYEQYF. The CDR3 DNA is TGTGCCAGCAGCTTAGGACCAGCGGGGTCCTCCTACGAGCAGTACTTC.

Many counts were recorded for this clonotype. The gene calls are TRBV3-1 and TRBJ2-7, with a tentative D call TRBD2 (5 bases). CDR1 and CDR2 (germline): LGHDT, YNNKEL (reference sequence). The CDR3 is made up of 13 amino acids. Trimming removed 4 bases from V and 1 base from J, with 8 bases in between. The CDR3 DNA follows: TGTGCCAGCAGCCGACGGGATTCCTACGAGCAGTACTTC. This translates into CASSRRDSYEQYF.

This clonotype was seen a few times. The chain carries TRBV9 and TRBJ2-5; a possible D gene is TRBD1 (6 bases). The germline CDR1 and CDR2 sequences are SGDLS and YYNGEE. This CDR3 comprises 14 residues. Trimming took 0 bases from V and 4 from J, leaving 10 bases between them. The CDR3, as DNA: TGTGCCAGCAGCGTAGAAAGCAGGGGAGAGACCCAGTACTTC. This sequence encodes CASSVESRGETQYF.

This clonotype was observed a few times. The chain has TRBV11-2 and TRBJ2-7, with a tentative D call TRBD1 (5 bases). The V end was cut by 5 bases, the J end by 3 bases, with 14 bases between. Germline-derived CDR1 and CDR2 are SGHAT and FQNNGV. The CDR3 has 14 residues. The CDR3 is CASSPTRTNYEQYF. CDR3 nucleotide sequence: TGTGCCAGCAGCCCTACCAGGACAAACTACGAGCAGTACTTC.

This clonotype was found a few times. V gene TRBV20-1 combines with J gene TRBJ2-7; the D gene is possibly TRBD2 (6 bases). Trimming shortened V by 0 bases and J by 3 bases, and 15 bases separated the two germline ends. CDR1 and CDR2 from the germline V gene are DFQATT and SNEGSKA (reference sequence). CDR3 size: 15 residues. The CDR3 coding sequence is TGCAGTGCTAGAGATCCGGTGACTAGTATCTACGAGCAGTACTTC. This codes for CSARDPVTSIYEQYF.

This chain uses TRBV4-2 with TRBJ2-5; the match to TRBD2 covers 9 bases. Germline V gene sequence: CDR1 LGHNA, CDR2 YNFKEQ. V was clipped by 0 bases and J by 5 bases; unmatched bases: 7. The CDR3 is made up of 16 amino acids. The CDR3 region is CASSQEAGGGSETQYF. The CDR3 nucleotides read TGTGCCAGCAGCCAAGAAGCGGGAGGCGGTTCGGAGACCCAGTACTTC.

V usage is TRBV6-2 or TRBV6-3 and J usage is TRBJ1-2; D remains ambiguous. CDR1 is MNHEY and CDR2 is SVGEGT in the germline V gene. The CDR3 is 14 amino acids. V dropped 0 bases and J dropped 8 bases, with 13 bases sitting between them. The CDR3 nucleotides read TGTGCCAGCAGTTACTCGGCAGGAGTGACCGGCTACACCTTC. This translates into CASSYSAGVTGYTF.

This clonotype was counted ten times or more. The chain uses TRBV12-3 or TRBV12-4 and TRBJ2-1, with D unclear. Trimming cost V 5 bases and J 10 bases, with 9 bases left between them. This CDR3 comprises 11 residues. This chain's CDR3 is CASSLAGEQFF. The CDR3 nucleotides read TGTGCCAGCAGTCTGGCTGGAGAGCAGTTCTTC.

The chain links TRBV9 to TRBJ2-2; D gene uncertain. From germline, CDR1 is SGDLS and CDR2 YYNGEE. The CDR3 loop spans 13 amino acids. Deletions cut 0 bases from V and 6 bases from J, with 6 bases between. In DNA, the CDR3 is TGTGCCAGCAGCGTAGTGGGGTCCGGGGAGCTGTTTTTT. This sequence encodes CASSVVGSGELFF.

The chain links TRBV20-1 to TRBJ2-5; 9 bases map to TRBD2. V shed 5 bases and J 4 bases; nucleotides not matched to a gene: 8. This CDR3 has 14 amino acids. From germline, CDR1 is DFQATT and CDR2 SNEGSKA (reference sequence). The DNA for the CDR3 is TGCAGTGCTTCAGGGACTAGCAGAGCAGAGACCCAGTACTTC. It encodes CSASGTSRAETQYF.

The chain is built from TRBV12-3 or TRBV12-4 and TRBJ1-1; 7 positions match TRBD1. This CDR3 is built from 14 residues. The trim removed 6 bases at V and 2 bases at J, leaving 6 bases unmatched. CDR3 sequence (DNA): TGTGCCAGCAGATTGACAGGGCGAAACACTGAAGCTTTCTTT. It specifies CASRLTGRNTEAFF.

In its sample, this clonotype was seen a few times. The chain has TRBV5-1 and TRBJ2-7, with 9 bases aligning to TRBD2. The CDR3 contains 18 residues. Germline-derived CDR1 and CDR2 are SGHRS and YFSETQ. V shed 0 bases and J 3 bases; nucleotides not matched to a gene: 13. For the CDR3, the DNA is TGCGCCAGCAGCTTGGTCGGGACTAGCCCGGTCCGGAACTACGAGCAGTACTTC. Translating gives CASSLVGTSPVRNYEQYF. The complete variable domain, with remaining parts taken from reference TRBV5-1 and TRBJ2-7, reads KAGVTQTPRYLIKTRGQQVTLSCSPISGHRSVSWYQQTPGQGLQFLFEYFSETQRNKGNFPGRFSGRQFSNSRSEMNVSTLELGDSALYLCASSLVGTSPVRNYEQYFGPGTRLTVT.

This clonotype was detected only a few times. J is TRBJ2-2 and V is TRBV9; perhaps D is TRBD1 or TRBD2 (5 bases each). In germline, CDR1 is SGDLS, CDR2 YYNGEE. V was cut by 3 bases and J by 3 bases, with 12 bases left in between. This CDR3 comprises 15 residues. As DNA, the CDR3 is TGTGCCAGCAGCGGGGGGACGGCTTACACCGGGGAGCTGTTTTTT. It is translated as CASSGGTAYTGELFF.

The rearrangement joins TRBV28 to TRBJ2-5; 8 nucleotides match TRBD2. Trimming cost V 5 bases and J 5 bases; bases outside gene matches: 13. Per the germline V gene, CDR1 is MDHEN and CDR2 is SYDVKM. The CDR3 runs 16 residues. The CDR3 loop reads CASSPFYSGVGETQYF. DNA for the CDR3: TGTGCCAGCAGTCCTTTTTATAGCGGGGTCGGGGAGACCCAGTACTTC.

This clonotype occurred a few times. V gene TRBV6-2 or TRBV6-3 combines with J gene TRBJ2-5; TRBD2 is a possible D gene (5 bases). V was clipped by 9 bases and J by 0 bases, with 11 bases between them. The germline gives CDR1 MNHEY, CDR2 SVGEGT. The CDR3 totals 13 residues. CDR3 DNA: TGTGCCAGTCTACGGGATTACCAAGAGACCCAGTACTTC. The encoded protein is CASLRDYQETQYF.

This clonotype was recorded at least ten times. The CDR3 sequence is CAISESGDSAYEQYF. The CDR3 DNA sequence: TGTGCCATCAGTGAGTCAGGGGACTCGGCCTACGAGCAGTACTTC. The rearrangement uses TRBV10-3 and TRBJ2-7; possible D gene TRBD2, 6 bases. Trimming pared 0 bases from V and 2 bases from J, leaving 11 bases between. The germline CDR1 and CDR2 sequences are ENHRY and SYGVKD. The CDR3 contains 15 residues.

The chain carries TRBV12-3 or TRBV12-4 and TRBJ2-7, with 9 bases aligning to TRBD1. The V and J ends lost 5 bases and 4 bases, in that order; junction bases with no gene match: 6. This CDR3 spans 14 amino acids. The CDR3: CASSMGQGGYEQYF. The CDR3 DNA reads as TGTGCCAGCAGTATGGGACAGGGAGGTTACGAGCAGTACTTC.

This clonotype was seen more than once but under ten times. The V and J genes are TRBV6-5 and TRBJ2-2, with 8 bases fitting TRBD1. The CDR3 is 17 residues long. Germline lookup yields CDR1 MNHEY and CDR2 SVGAGI. Losses at the gene ends were 0 bases for V and 2 bases for J; bases not matched to a gene: 5. In DNA, the CDR3 is TGTGCCAGCAGTTACTCTAGCAGGGGGCCAAACACCGGGGAGCTGTTTTTT. As protein: CASSYSSRGPNTGELFF.

CDR3 sequence reads: CASNQREGILDEQYF. In DNA form, the CDR3 reads TGTGCCAGCAACCAACGGGAGGGAATCCTGGACGAGCAGTACTTC. This chain joins TRBV6-2 or TRBV6-3 and TRBJ2-7; 8 nucleotides align to TRBD2. This CDR3 is 15 amino acids long. J gave up 5 bases and V 7 bases, and 13 bases lay outside the gene matches. Germline loops: CDR1 MNHEY, CDR2 SVGEGT.

This clonotype was detected many times. The chain carries TRBV24-1 and TRBJ2-1, with 9 positions matching TRBD1. CDR1 is KGHDR, CDR2 SFDVKD, per germline. The CDR3 has 15 residues. With 7 bases clipped from V and 4 bases from J, the junction kept 7 bases outside the gene matches. CDR3 residues: CATSARDRVYNEQFF. The CDR3 DNA sequence: TGTGCCACCAGCGCTCGGGACAGGGTTTACAATGAGCAGTTCTTC.

This clonotype was seen only a few times. The chain combines TRBV12-3 or TRBV12-4 with TRBJ2-5; D gene ambiguous. CDR3 size: 14 residues. With 1 base removed from V and 5 bases from J, the gap between germline ends came to 11 bases. The CDR3 DNA reads as TGTGCCAGCAGTTTAGATCTCCTCGGGGAGACCCAGTACTTC. Its protein is CASSLDLLGETQYF.

This chain connects TRBV6-2 or TRBV6-3 to TRBJ2-1; the match to TRBD2 covers 7 bases. Germline V gene data show CDR1 as MNHEY and CDR2 as SVGEGT. V was clipped by 2 bases and J by 8 bases; unmatched bases: 12. The CDR3 consists of 16 residues. CDR3 residues: CASSYGRWEGRYEQFF. In DNA form, the CDR3 reads TGTGCCAGCAGTTACGGAAGGTGGGAGGGCCGGTATGAGCAGTTCTTC.

There are a few counts of this clonotype. The chain is built from TRBV5-4 and TRBJ1-2; 11 positions agree with TRBD1. CDR1 and CDR2 from the germline V gene are SGHNT and YYREEE (reference sequence). V trimming: 4 bases; J trimming: 3 bases; junction bases outside the gene matches: 5. The CDR3 has 15 amino acids. CDR3 sequence: CASSEDRGRDYGYTF. The CDR3 DNA follows: TGTGCCAGCAGCGAGGACAGGGGGCGCGACTATGGCTACACCTTC.

This clonotype was picked up a small number of times. The chain uses TRBV20-1 and TRBJ2-1; 12 bases map to TRBD2. J lost 5 bases, V lost 0 bases, and 5 bases had no gene match. CDR3 length: 16 residues. CDR1 DFQATT and CDR2 SNEGSKA come from the germline V gene (reference sequence). CDR3 in amino acids: CSARDPTSGGNNEQFF. The CDR3 DNA reads TGCAGTGCTAGAGATCCGACTAGCGGGGGTAACAATGAGCAGTTCTTC.